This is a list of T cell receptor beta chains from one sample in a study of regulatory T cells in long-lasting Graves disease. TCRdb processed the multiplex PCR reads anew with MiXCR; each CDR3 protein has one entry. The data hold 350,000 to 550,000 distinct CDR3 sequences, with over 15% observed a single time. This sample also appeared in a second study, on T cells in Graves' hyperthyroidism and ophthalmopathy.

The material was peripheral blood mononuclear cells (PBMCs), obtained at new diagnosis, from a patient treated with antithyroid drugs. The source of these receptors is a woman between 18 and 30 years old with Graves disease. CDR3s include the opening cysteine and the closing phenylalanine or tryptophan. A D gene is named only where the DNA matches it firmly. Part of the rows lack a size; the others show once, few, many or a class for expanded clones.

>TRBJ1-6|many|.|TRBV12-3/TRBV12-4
CASSSSAPLHF
.
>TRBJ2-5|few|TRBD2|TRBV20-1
CSARDFVNLSGGRPVYQETQYF
TGCAGTGCTAGAGATTTCGTAAATTTGAGCGGCGGGAGACCCGTGTACCAAGAGACCCAGTACTTC
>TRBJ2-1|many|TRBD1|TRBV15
CATSRETGGSEQFF
TGTGCCACCAGCAGAGAGACAGGGGGCAGCGAGCAGTTCTTC
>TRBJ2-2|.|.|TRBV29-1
CSVTSPGHPTGELFF
TGCAGCGTTACCAGTCCGGGACACCCCACCGGGGAGCTGTTTTTT
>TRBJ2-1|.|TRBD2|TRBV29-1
CSVVSGRAFENEQFF
TGCAGCGTTGTTAGCGGGAGGGCCTTCGAAAATGAACAGTTCTTC
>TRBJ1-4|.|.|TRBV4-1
CASSQLGLTNEKLFF
TGCGCCAGCAGCCAGTTGGGACTAACTAATGAAAAACTGTTTTTT
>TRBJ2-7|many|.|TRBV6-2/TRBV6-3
CASSEGGSGLREQYF
TGTGCCAGCAGTGAAGGCGGATCAGGGCTGAGGGAGCAGTACTTC
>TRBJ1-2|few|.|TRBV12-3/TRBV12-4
CASRLQGDPYGYTF
TGTGCCAGCAGGCTACAGGGCGATCCATATGGCTACACCTTC
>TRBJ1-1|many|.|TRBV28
CASSLLGLAEAFF
TGTGCCAGCAGTCTACTGGGGCTTGCTGAAGCTTTCTTT
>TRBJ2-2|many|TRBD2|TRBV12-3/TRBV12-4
CASTPRTSGDRAGELFF
TGTGCCAGCACTCCCAGGACTAGCGGGGATCGGGCCGGGGAGCTGTTTTTT
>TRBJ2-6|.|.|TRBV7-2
CASSLFLSSAGANVLTF
TGTGCCAGCAGCTTATTTTTGTCGTCCGCTGGGGCCAACGTCCTGACTTTC
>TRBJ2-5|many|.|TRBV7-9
CASRPTGSRRQETQYF
TGTGCCAGCAGACCCACGGGGAGTCGGCGACAAGAGACCCAGTACTTC
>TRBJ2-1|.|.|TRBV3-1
CASSPLGDEQFF
TGTGCCAGCAGCCCCCTGGGCGATGAGCAGTTCTTC
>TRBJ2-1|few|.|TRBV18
CASSHDREDEQFF
TGTGCCAGCTCACACGACAGGGAGGATGAGCAGTTCTTC
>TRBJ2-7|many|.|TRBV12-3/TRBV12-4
CASSFQIIGSQYEQYF
TGTGCCAGCAGTTTTCAGATTATCGGCAGTCAATACGAGCAGTACTTC
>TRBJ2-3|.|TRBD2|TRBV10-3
CAIQLAGGTDTQYF
TGTGCCATCCAACTAGCGGGAGGCACAGATACGCAGTATTTT
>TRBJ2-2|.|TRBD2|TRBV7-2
CASRGLATGELFF
TGTGCCAGCAGGGGACTAGCCACCGGGGAGCTGTTTTTT
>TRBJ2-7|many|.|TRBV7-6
CASSFGQNEQYF
TGTGCCAGCAGCTTTGGTCAGAACGAGCAGTACTTC
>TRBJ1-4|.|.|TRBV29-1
CSVGQPNEKLFF
TGCAGCGTAGGACAGCCTAATGAAAAACTGTTTTTT
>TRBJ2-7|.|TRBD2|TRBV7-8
CASSATSGTFYEQYF
TGTGCCAGCAGCGCGACTAGCGGGACGTTCTACGAGCAGTACTTC